The 20 T cell receptor beta chains in this list originate from one sample, sequenced in a study of blood T cells in healthy people across ages (dated by TCRdb to the mid-2010s). To prepare the library, 5' RACE was applied. Sequencer: Illumina HiSeq 2500. A second PCR of roughly 7 to 11 cycles was performed with a sample-barcoded 5' primer and a J-beta primer mix. The public reads were run again by TCRdb, first through fastp at Q25 and then through MiXCR, and only productive beta chains were kept. Under each unique CDR3 protein, matching rows form one entry showing the most common genes and DNA. Within this sample are 270,000 or so distinct CDR3 sequences, with 25% to 30% of them counted one time only. The ten largest make up approximately 30% of the sample. The sample comprised blood. These receptors came from a woman aged 65 to 85 in good health.

The chain recombines TRBV10-2 with TRBJ2-7, with TRBD2 identical over 10 bases. CDR3 length equals 15 residues. Germline assignment: CDR1 WSHSY and CDR2 SAAADI. The V gene end was trimmed by 6 bases and the J gene end by 0 bases; junction bases not matched to a gene: 5. The CDR3 DNA is TGCGCCAGCAGGGGGGGGACTAGCGTCTCCTACGAGCAGTACTTC. It codes for CASRGGTSVSYEQYF.

A few counts support this clonotype. This chain uses TRBV4-2 with TRBJ2-5; D may be TRBD2 (5 bases). V gave up 1 base and J gave up 1 base, with 10 bases separating them. The CDR3 runs 15 residues. The V gene's germline CDR1 is LGHNA and CDR2 YNFKEQ. CDR3 coding DNA: TGTGCCAGCAGCCAAGTAACGAGCGGCCAAGAGACCCAGTACTTC. Translated: CASSQVTSGQETQYF.

J is TRBJ2-3 and V is TRBV6-2 or TRBV6-3; D is uncertain. V was shortened by 2 bases and J by 9 bases, with 12 bases between the two germline ends. The CDR3 sequence is 13 residues long. Germline CDR1 and CDR2: MNHEY and SVGEGT. CDR3 coding DNA: TGTGCCAGCAGTTACGAGGACCCCCGGACGCAGTATTTT. This codes for CASSYEDPRTQYF.

The chain joins TRBV5-1 to TRBJ1-2; D is unclear. The CDR3 covers 19 residues. Trimming removed 1 base at V and 8 bases at J, with 30 bases between. CDR1 is SGHRS and CDR2 is YFSETQ in the germline V gene. The DNA for the CDR3 is TGCGCCAGCAGCTTGCAACCCATGTTTGGGGTCGGCGTTCTAGGGGGCTACACCTTC. It translates to CASSLQPMFGVGVLGGYTF.

The chain joins TRBV5-5 to TRBJ2-7; D may be TRBD2 (7 bases). The CDR3 runs 17 residues. Germline CDR1 is SGHKS and CDR2 is YYEKEE (reference sequence). V lost 0 bases, J lost 0 bases, and 16 bases lay in between. CDR3 bases: TGTGCCAGCAGCTTGGCTTGGGGGCTAGCGGCCTCCTACGAGCAGTACTTC. Amino acids: CASSLAWGLAASYEQYF.

Turning to this clonotype: This CDR3 is missing its conserved last phenylalanine or tryptophan, likely due to a read error. V is TRBV5-6 and J is TRBJ2-7; 8 nucleotides align to TRBD2. Germline-derived CDR1 and CDR2 are SGHDT and YYEEEE. The CDR3 sequence is 16 residues long. The CDR3 loop reads CASSFFGGAVLYEQYS. In nucleotides, the CDR3 is TGTGCCAGCAGCTTTTTCGGGGGGGCAGTCCTCTACGAACAGTACTCC.

V and J are TRBV5-1 and TRBJ2-5, with TRBD2 identical over 14 bases. This CDR3 spans 15 amino acids. Trimming took 3 bases from V and 11 from J; bases not matched to a gene: 9. Germline V lookup: CDR1 SGHRS, CDR2 YFSETQ. CDR3 residues: CASSSRLAGGQEQYF. The CDR3 DNA is TGCGCCAGCAGCTCTCGACTAGCGGGAGGGCAAGAGCAGTACTTC.

This clonotype has at least ten counts. The V gene is TRBV6-1, the J gene TRBJ2-1; D gene ambiguous. Deletions cut 4 bases from V and 6 bases from J, with 16 bases between. This CDR3 region has 15 residues. CDR1 and CDR2 from the germline V gene are MNHNS and SASEGT. CDR3 DNA: TGTGCCAGCAGTGGCCCCAGTAATTGGGGCAATGAGCAGTTCTTC. Its translation: CASSGPSNWGNEQFF.

This clonotype was seen more than once but under ten times. The chain couples TRBV5-1 to TRBJ1-1; perhaps TRBD1 as D (6 bases). The CDR3 runs 14 residues. The V gene lost 2 bases and the J gene lost 0 bases, with 8 bases spanning the gap. Germline V CDR1 and CDR2: SGHRS, YFSETQ. Here the CDR3 DNA reads TGCGCCAGCAGCTTTGGACAGATGAACACTGAAGCTTTCTTT. Translated, it gives CASSFGQMNTEAFF.

DNA of the CDR3: TGTGCCAGCAGTAACGGGGGAAGGTGGACTGAAGCTTTCTTT. Protein: CASSNGGRWTEAFF. V gene TRBV6-2 or TRBV6-3 combines with J gene TRBJ1-1; maybe TRBD1 (5 bases). Germline V gene lookup returns CDR1 MNHEY and CDR2 SVGEGT. This CDR3 is 14 amino acids long. V lost 5 bases, J lost 5 bases, and 15 bases lay in between.

This clonotype has a single count. The V and J genes are TRBV6-4 and TRBJ2-2; a possible D gene is TRBD2 (5 bases). The V end lost 4 bases, the J end lost 6 bases, and 9 bases lay between the germline ends. This CDR3 has 13 amino acids. Germline CDR1 is MRHNA and CDR2 is SNTAGT. DNA of the CDR3: TGTGCCAGCAGTGCGGCGGGCGCCGGGGAGCTGTTTTTT. Its translation: CASSAAGAGELFF.

The chain uses TRBV4-1 and TRBJ2-1, with TRBD2 matching 12 bases. The CDR3 extends over 16 amino acids. Germline V gene data show CDR1 as MGHRA and CDR2 as YSYEKL. Trimming took 0 bases from V and 7 from J; bases not matched to a gene: 4. The CDR3: CASSQDQLAGGNEQFF. CDR3 DNA: TGCGCCAGCAGCCAAGATCAACTAGCGGGAGGAAATGAGCAGTTCTTC.

This chain links TRBV9 with TRBJ2-2; TRBD2 aligns across 9 bases. The J segment lost 4 bases and the V segment lost 7 bases, leaving 2 bases of the junction unmatched. Germline assignment: CDR1 SGDLS and CDR2 YYNGEE. The CDR3 sequence is 13 residues long. CDR3 DNA: TGTGCCAGCCAAGCGGGGGGCACCGGGGAGCTGTTTTTT. It translates to CASQAGGTGELFF.

This clonotype has more than one count but fewer than ten. The rearrangement uses TRBV20-1 and TRBJ2-5; no clear D. V was shortened by 0 bases and J by 4 bases, with 9 bases between the two germline ends. The CDR3 length is 13 residues. Germline-derived CDR1 and CDR2 are DFQATT and SNEGSKA (reference sequence). In DNA, the CDR3 is TGCAGTGCTAGAGAAACCTGGACAGAGACCCAGTACTTC. This gives the protein CSARETWTETQYF.

This clonotype has a handful of counts. CDR3 sequence (DNA): TGTGCCAGCAGCTTGGGGCTCACTAATGAAAAACTGTTTTTT. Protein product: CASSLGLTNEKLFF. J is TRBJ1-4 and V is TRBV5-6; D unclear. Trimming shortened V by 0 bases and J by 2 bases, and 5 bases separated the two germline ends. The CDR3 totals 14 residues. Germline CDR1 and CDR2: SGHDT and YYEEEE.

The V and J genes are TRBV11-2 and TRBJ2-4; 8 bases line up with TRBD2. The CDR3 is made up of 17 amino acids. CDR1 is SGHAT, CDR2 FQNNGV, per germline. The junction had 11 bases not matched to a gene; V was cut back by 4 bases and J by 3 bases. In nucleotides, the CDR3 is TGTGCCAGCAGCTCCGATAGCGGGATAACTTACAAAAACATTCAGTACTTC. The encoded protein is CASSSDSGITYKNIQYF. The full variable domain, completed using reference TRBV11-2 and TRBJ2-4, is EAGVAQSPRYKIIEKRQSVAFWCNPISGHATLYWYQQILGQGPKLLIQFQNNGVVDDSQLPKDRFSAERLKGVDSTLKIQPAKLEDSAVYLCASSSDSGITYKNIQYFGAGTRLSVL.

V gene TRBV20-1 combines with J gene TRBJ1-2; no definite D call. The V end was cut by 3 bases, the J end by 8 bases, with 13 bases between. The CDR3 is 12 amino acids. CDR1 is DFQATT and CDR2 is SNEGSKA in the germline V gene (reference sequence). This CDR3 reads CSASGVLRGYTF. The CDR3 DNA is TGCAGTGCTAGTGGGGTCCTTCGGGGCTACACCTTC.

This clonotype was counted a few times. The chain combines TRBV6-5 with TRBJ1-2, with 8 bases that match TRBD1. The CDR3 loop spans 15 amino acids. Germline V gene data show CDR1 as MNHEY and CDR2 as SVGAGI. V was clipped by 0 bases and J by 7 bases; unmatched bases: 7. The chain's CDR3 is CASSYSSRDRSGYTF. The CDR3 DNA sequence: TGTGCCAGCAGTTACTCGTCCCGGGACAGGAGTGGCTACACCTTC.

V gene TRBV4-1 combines with J gene TRBJ1-5, with 7 positions matching TRBD1. V trimming: 3 bases; J trimming: 2 bases; junction bases outside the gene matches: 4. The CDR3 runs 15 residues. Germline values: CDR1 MGHRA, CDR2 YSYEKL. CDR3 coding DNA: TGCGCCAGCAGCCAGGGAGGGGGCGGCAATCAGCCCCAGCATTTT. The encoded protein is CASSQGGGGNQPQHF.

Remarks on this clonotype: Germline and junction disagree at one end, which may indicate a read error. CDR3 residues: CTSTRTGGFNEQFF. In DNA, the CDR3 is TGTACCAGCACCCGGACAGGGGGCTTCAATGAGCAGTTCTTC. This chain uses TRBV5-4 with TRBJ2-5, with 11 bases identical to TRBD1. The J call may be wrong; the DNA end is better matched by TRBJ2-1. The germline gives CDR1 SGHNT, CDR2 YYREEE (reference sequence). The CDR3 is made up of 14 amino acids.